The sequence of this T cell receptor (beta chain) was determined in a study of T cell responses to AZD1222 COVID-19 vaccine. The junction had 9 bases not matched to a gene; V was cut back by 6 bases and J by 6 bases. Germline values: CDR1 MNHEY, CDR2 SVGAGI. The CDR3 covers 15 residues. This clone was detected only once. Here immunoSEQ multiplex PCR was the method, and the copy in TCRdb shows in-frame clones only, minus some. The table shows around 190,000 clones, with about 91% occurring only once. The receptor comes from an adult who received the AZD1222 COVID-19 vaccine. The sample here was peripheral blood, taken 28 days after the second AZD1222 dose. The chain recombines TRBV6-5 with TRBJ2-1; 9 bases map to TRBD2. The CDR3 here is CASSRPGLALNEQFF. CDR3 DNA: TGTGCCAGCAGCCGACCGGGACTAGCCCTCAATGAGCAGTTCTTC.